These 27 T cell receptor beta chains share one sample of origin, sequenced in a study of blood T cell repertoires in COVID-19. Clones were sequenced by immunoSEQ multiplex PCR, and TCRdb holds only the in-frame ones, with some missing. The sample includes over 50,000 clones, about 85% seen only once; the top ten take more than 8.5%. Source material: peripheral blood. All receptors derive from a human donor in a cohort sampled during active COVID-19.

The chain has TRBV3-1 (or the pseudogene TRBV3-2) and TRBJ2-1, with TRBD2 as a possible D gene (5 bases). The germline V gene has CDR1 LGHDT and CDR2 YNNKEL (reference sequence). V gave up 4 bases and J gave up 0 bases, with 16 bases separating them. The CDR3 length is 17 residues. The CDR3 DNA reads as TGTGCCAGCAGCCTAAAGTGGGGAGTCAGCTCCTACAATGAGCAGTTCTTC. The encoded protein is CASSLKWGVSSYNEQFF.

This clone was counted between two and nine times. The chain has TRBV7-9 and TRBJ2-7; 7 bases match TRBD1. The CDR3 sequence is 16 residues long. Germline V gene data show CDR1 as SEHNR and CDR2 as FQNEAQ (reference sequence). V was pared by 1 base and J by 3 bases, with 9 bases of the junction left unmatched. CDR3 protein: CASSLEGAGAVYEQYF. The CDR3 DNA reads TGTGCCAGCAGCTTAGAGGGGGCAGGGGCTGTCTACGAGCAGTACTTC.

The chain employs TRBV5-4 and TRBJ2-1; 12 bases are shared with TRBD2. The length of the CDR3 is 18 residues. The germline V gene encodes CDR1 SGHNT and CDR2 YYREEE (reference sequence). J lost 1 base, V lost 3 bases, and 8 bases had no gene match. The CDR3 DNA is TGTGCCAGCAGCTCAACTTTACTAGCGGGAGGATCCTACAATGAGCAGTTCTTC. Its translation is CASSSTLLAGGSYNEQFF.

The chain is built from TRBV3-1 (or the pseudogene TRBV3-2) and TRBJ1-4, with D perhaps TRBD1 (6 bases). This CDR3 is 17 amino acids long. The germline CDR1 and CDR2 sequences are LGHDT and YNNKEL (reference sequence). V gave up 1 base and J gave up 0 bases, with 12 bases separating them. CDR3 in amino acids: CASSQGTVYATNEKLFF. CDR3 coding DNA: TGTGCCAGCAGCCAAGGGACAGTCTATGCAACTAATGAAAAACTGTTTTTT.

The chain has TRBV19 and TRBJ2-2; TRBD1 agrees at 9 bases. Germline CDR1 is LNHDA and CDR2 is SQIVND (reference sequence). Unmatched junction bases numbered 13, after V lost 7 bases and J lost 7 bases. This CDR3 has 16 amino acids. The CDR3, as DNA: TGTGCCAGTACCTCAGACAGGGGGGTTTCGGGCGGGGAGCTGTTTTTT. This encodes CASTSDRGVSGGELFF.

The chain has TRBV4-1 and TRBJ2-3; 9 bases map to TRBD2. The CDR3 length is 18 residues. Per germline, CDR1 MGHRA and CDR2 YSYEKL. J was trimmed by 4 bases and V by 0 bases; bases with no gene match: 11. CDR3 sequence (DNA): TGCGCCAGCAGCCAAGATCCGGAGTTAGCGGGAGATTCAGATACGCAGTATTTT. This encodes CASSQDPELAGDSDTQYF.

This clone was picked up one time. This sequence joins TRBV5-1 and TRBJ1-1; TRBD1 agrees at 9 bases. Germline V gene lookup returns CDR1 SGHRS and CDR2 YFSETQ. There are 15 residues in the CDR3. V lost 0 bases to trimming and J lost 5 bases; unmatched junction nucleotides: 5. The CDR3 sequence is CASSLGPGQGTEAFF. The CDR3 DNA is TGCGCCAGCAGCTTGGGGCCGGGACAGGGAACTGAAGCTTTCTTT.

The J gene is TRBJ2-6, the V gene TRBV19, with 7 bases matching TRBD2. Germline trimming cut 3 bases from V and 3 bases from J; bases unmatched to any gene: 8. CDR1 LNHDA and CDR2 SQIVND come from the germline V gene (reference sequence). The CDR3 runs to 17 residues. The CDR3 here is CASSMGGSLVGANVLTF. CDR3 coding DNA: TGTGCCAGTAGTATGGGAGGGTCCCTGGTTGGGGCCAACGTCCTGACTTTC.

The chain links TRBV15 to TRBJ1-5, with D perhaps TRBD1 (6 bases). Germline values: CDR1 LNHNV, CDR2 YYDKDF (reference sequence). Trimming pared 0 bases from V and 4 bases from J, leaving 10 bases between. The CDR3 is made up of 15 amino acids. The DNA of the CDR3 is TGTGCCACCAGCAGAGATACAGGGCGGAATCAGCCCCAGCATTTT. It encodes CATSRDTGRNQPQHF.

J is TRBJ2-2 and V is TRBV15; 7 bases match TRBD1. Per the germline V gene, CDR1 is LNHNV and CDR2 is YYDKDF (reference sequence). This CDR3 spans 16 amino acids. V shed 3 bases, J shed 7 bases, and the junction held 11 bases outside the gene matches. The CDR3 sequence is CATSRGRQGTSGELFF. In DNA, the CDR3 is TGTGCCACCAGCAGGGGGAGACAGGGAACGAGCGGGGAGCTGTTTTTT.

This rearrangement joins TRBV5-1 to TRBJ2-2; the match to TRBD1 covers 11 bases. Germline-derived CDR1 and CDR2 are SGHRS and YFSETQ. The CDR3 covers 14 residues. The junction had 5 bases not matched to a gene; V was cut back by 4 bases and J by 9 bases. Here the CDR3 DNA reads TGCGCCAGCAGCCCCGGACAGGGGGCGCGGGAGCTGTTTTTT. This encodes CASSPGQGARELFF.

The gene calls are TRBV28 and TRBJ1-4, with 9 bases fitting TRBD1. CDR1 is MDHEN, CDR2 SYDVKM, per germline. Losses at the gene ends were 6 bases for V and 5 bases for J; bases not matched to a gene: 7. The CDR3 loop spans 15 amino acids. The CDR3 loop reads CASRGPGTGNEKLFF. As DNA, the CDR3 is TGTGCCAGCAGAGGACCCGGGACAGGGAATGAAAAACTGTTTTTT. Variable domain in full (rest from reference TRBV28 and TRBJ1-4): DVKVTQSSRYLVKRTGEKVFLECVQDMDHENMFWYRQDPGLGLRLIYFSYDVKMKEKGDIPEGYSVSREKKERFSLILESASTNQTSMYLCASRGPGTGNEKLFFGSGTQLSVL.

The chain employs TRBV7-9 and TRBJ2-7, with TRBD1 identical over 7 bases. The V and J ends lost 3 bases and 2 bases, in that order; junction bases with no gene match: 1. Germline loops: CDR1 SEHNR, CDR2 FQNEAQ (reference sequence). The CDR3 has 13 residues. CDR3 in DNA: TGTGCCAGCAGCTTGCAGGGGGCCTACGAGCAGTACTTC. Translated: CASSLQGAYEQYF.

The chain is built from TRBV5-5 and TRBJ2-7; 9 positions match TRBD1. Trimming at V came to 4 bases and at J to 3 bases, leaving 8 bases not matched to a gene. CDR1 is SGHKS and CDR2 is YYEKEE in the germline V gene (reference sequence). CDR3 length: 15 amino acids. In DNA, the CDR3 is TGTGCCAGCAGCCAGGGGACAGGGAATTTCTACGAGCAGTACTTC. Its translation is CASSQGTGNFYEQYF.

The gene calls are TRBV9 and TRBJ1-1, with D maybe TRBD1 (6 bases). V was shortened by 3 bases and J by 5 bases, with 17 bases between the two germline ends. Germline V gene sequence: CDR1 SGDLS, CDR2 YYNGEE. The CDR3 is made up of 15 amino acids. CDR3 nucleotides: TGTGCCAGCAGCGGGCCCGGGGTGACAGGAACTGAAGCTTTCTTT. This translates into CASSGPGVTGTEAFF.

V usage is TRBV10-2 and J usage is TRBJ1-5; D uncertain. V was shortened by 2 bases and J by 4 bases, with 9 bases between the two germline ends. CDR1 is WSHSY and CDR2 is SAAADI in the germline V gene. There are 14 residues in the CDR3. The CDR3 sequence is CASSEGSMNQPQHF. DNA for the CDR3: TGCGCCAGCAGTGAGGGTTCTATGAATCAGCCCCAGCATTTT.

V is TRBV7-2 and J is TRBJ2-1, with 9 bases aligning to TRBD2. The CDR3 is made up of 17 amino acids. Germline lookup yields CDR1 SGHTA and CDR2 FQGNSA. V trimming: 5 bases; J trimming: 2 bases; junction bases outside the gene matches: 10. The CDR3 nucleotides are TGTGCCAGCAGCACATGGGGCGGGACTAGCACCTACAATGAGCAGTTCTTC. Translating it yields CASSTWGGTSTYNEQFF.

This clone was counted a few times. The V and J genes are TRBV7-9 and TRBJ1-2, with TRBD1 matching over 9 bases. Trimming took 6 bases from V and 4 from J; bases not matched to a gene: 3. The CDR3 length is 13 residues. CDR1 is SEHNR, CDR2 FQNEAQ, per germline (reference sequence). The CDR3 loop reads CASSTGQGYGYTF. CDR3 bases: TGTGCCAGCAGTACGGGACAGGGCTATGGCTACACCTTC.

The chain employs TRBV19 and TRBJ2-1; 11 bases are a match to TRBD2. Trimming removed 6 bases from V and 7 bases from J; junction bases left unmatched: 17. Germline V gene data show CDR1 as LNHDA and CDR2 as SQIVND (reference sequence). This CDR3 region has 18 residues. The CDR3 sequence: CASRAVAGGPGRWNEQFF. The DNA for the CDR3 is TGTGCCAGTAGGGCGGTAGCGGGAGGGCCTGGTCGTTGGAATGAGCAGTTCTTC.

The V and J genes are TRBV4-2 and TRBJ1-1; D perhaps matches TRBD1 (5 bases). The CDR3 sequence is 16 residues long. CDR1 and CDR2 (germline): LGHNA, YNFKEQ. Trimming pared 3 bases from V and 0 bases from J, leaving 14 bases between. CDR3 amino acids: CASSHQSTVMNTEAFF. The CDR3 coding sequence is TGTGCCAGCAGCCACCAATCGACAGTCATGAACACTGAAGCTTTCTTT.

This clone is a singleton in its sample. The chain has TRBV5-4 and TRBJ1-2, with TRBD1 as a possible D gene (6 bases). Germline loops: CDR1 SGHNT, CDR2 YYREEE (reference sequence). Trimming pared 4 bases from V and 7 bases from J, leaving 20 bases between. This CDR3 has 15 residues. The CDR3 nucleotides read TGTGCCAGCAGCAGCCCTTCACAGGGAGCTGGTGGCTACACCTTC. Its translation is CASSSPSQGAGGYTF.

The chain couples TRBV29-1 to TRBJ1-6; D is perhaps TRBD1 (6 bases). V shed 7 bases and J shed 14 bases, with 27 bases lying between them. Germline CDR1 reads SQVTM; CDR2 reads ANQGSEA. This CDR3 spans 15 amino acids. CDR3 sequence reads: CSASEGRGGRVALHF. Here the CDR3 DNA reads TGCAGCGCCTCCGAGGGCAGGGGAGGGAGGGTGGCCCTCCACTTT.

V gene TRBV6-5 combines with J gene TRBJ2-3, with TRBD1 matching over 7 bases. Germline V gene sequence: CDR1 MNHEY, CDR2 SVGAGI. The V segment lost 6 bases and the J segment 0 bases; nucleotides outside the gene matches: 0. This CDR3 comprises 13 residues. CDR3 sequence (DNA): TGTGCCAGCAGGGACAGGAGCACAGATACGCAGTATTTT. Amino acids: CASRDRSTDTQYF.

In its sample, this clone was seen once. The chain has TRBV7-9 and TRBJ2-7; D is possibly TRBD2 (6 bases). Germline values: CDR1 SEHNR, CDR2 FQNEAQ (reference sequence). V lost 1 base and J 5 bases, leaving 18 bases between the germline ends. The CDR3 is 16 amino acids. CDR3 loop: CASSLVVWGESDEQYF. The CDR3 DNA reads TGTGCCAGCAGCTTAGTGGTTTGGGGGGAGTCCGACGAGCAGTACTTC.

The V and J genes are TRBV4-2 and TRBJ2-1, with TRBD2 identical over 10 bases. The CDR3 consists of 16 residues. CDR1 LGHNA and CDR2 YNFKEQ come from the germline V gene. The junction had 8 bases not matched to a gene; V was cut back by 3 bases and J by 6 bases. CDR3 DNA sequence: TGTGCCAGCAGCCAGGGGCCTAGCGGGAGCGCCAATGAGCAGTTCTTC. This sequence encodes CASSQGPSGSANEQFF.

The chain is built from TRBV30 and TRBJ2-5; TRBD1 matches 10 bases. The trim removed 5 bases at V and 6 bases at J, leaving 9 bases unmatched. In germline, CDR1 is GTSNPN, CDR2 SVGIG (reference sequence). The CDR3 covers 14 residues. The CDR3 DNA sequence: TGTGCCTGGGGTGCGGACAGGGGGATGAAGACCCAGTACTTC. Its protein is CAWGADRGMKTQYF. The whole variable domain, filled in from reference TRBV30 and TRBJ2-5, reads SQTIHQWPATLVQPVGSPLSLECTVEGTSNPNLYWYRQAAGRGLQLLFYSVGIGQISSEVPQNLSASRPQDRQFILSSKKLLLSDSGFYLCAWGADRGMKTQYFGPGTRLLVL.

The CDR3 protein is CASSPPRSKYQETQYF. CDR3 nucleotide sequence: TGTGCCAGCTCACCACCGAGGAGTAAATACCAAGAGACCCAGTACTTC. The chain combines TRBV18 with TRBJ2-5; D gene uncertain. V lost 0 bases and J lost 0, with 11 bases in between. Germline-derived CDR1 and CDR2 are KGHSH and LQKENI. This CDR3 has 16 residues.